This T cell receptor beta chain was captured in a study of a mutant IDH1 vaccine in newly diagnosed glioma. Study background: Patients received vaccination from 4-6 weeks after radiotherapy alone, or with temozolomide cycles. Earlier therapy was either radiotherapy, temozolomide, or both, and most got both. Findings and limits, study-wide: There seemed to be no relation between pseudoprogression and changes in top peripheral T cell clonotypes.

This clone has a single count. Its antigen is undetermined. TCRdb keeps only in-frame clones here, not all; method: immunoSEQ multiplex PCR. The sample holds about 27,000 clones, about three quarters seen once. After removal of 4 bases from V and 8 bases from J, the junction contained 9 bases not matched to a gene. Germline CDR1 reads LNHDA; CDR2 reads SQIVND (reference sequence). This CDR3 is 15 amino acids long. The time point: week 35, safety follow-up. Alongside topical imiquimod, each dose of vaccine comprised 300 ug of mutant IDH1 20-mer peptide. Sequenced material: PBMCs, taken from a glioma patient whose treatment included an IDH1 peptide vaccine. V gene TRBV19 combines with J gene TRBJ1-5, with 9 positions matching TRBD1. The TCR sequence derives from a man aged 45-65 years with glioma. The CDR3 DNA is TGTGCCAGTAGTACGGGACAGGGTCTGTATGAGCCCCAGCATTTT. This sequence encodes CASSTGQGLYEPQHF.